This TCR beta chain was identified in a study of blood T cell repertoires in COVID-19. Across the study: In each case, the material was cDNA or gDNA derived from T cells, B-cell-depleted T cells, or PBMCs.

V shed 2 bases and J shed 2 bases, with 15 bases lying between them. CDR3 length equals 17 residues. The V gene's germline CDR1 is SNHLY and CDR2 FYNNEI. Generated by immunoSEQ multiplex PCR, the TCRdb table keeps only in-frame clones and is missing some. The profile shows 85,000 to 95,000 clones, over 75% of them singletons. The chain employs TRBV2 and TRBJ2-2; possibly TRBD1 for D (5 bases). Sequenced sample: peripheral blood. The TCR originated in a man aged 70 or older with acute or convalescent COVID-19. The DNA for the CDR3 is TGTGCCAGCAGTGAAAGCGCGATGGGGCCTAACACCGGGGAGCTGTTTTTT. Translation: CASSESAMGPNTGELFF. Variable domain in full (rest from reference TRBV2 and TRBJ2-2): EPEVTQTPSHQVTQMGQEVILRCVPISNHLYFYWYRQILGQKVEFLVSFYNNEISEKSEIFDDQFSVERPDGSNFTLKIRSTKLEDSAMYFCASSESAMGPNTGELFFGEGSRLTVL.